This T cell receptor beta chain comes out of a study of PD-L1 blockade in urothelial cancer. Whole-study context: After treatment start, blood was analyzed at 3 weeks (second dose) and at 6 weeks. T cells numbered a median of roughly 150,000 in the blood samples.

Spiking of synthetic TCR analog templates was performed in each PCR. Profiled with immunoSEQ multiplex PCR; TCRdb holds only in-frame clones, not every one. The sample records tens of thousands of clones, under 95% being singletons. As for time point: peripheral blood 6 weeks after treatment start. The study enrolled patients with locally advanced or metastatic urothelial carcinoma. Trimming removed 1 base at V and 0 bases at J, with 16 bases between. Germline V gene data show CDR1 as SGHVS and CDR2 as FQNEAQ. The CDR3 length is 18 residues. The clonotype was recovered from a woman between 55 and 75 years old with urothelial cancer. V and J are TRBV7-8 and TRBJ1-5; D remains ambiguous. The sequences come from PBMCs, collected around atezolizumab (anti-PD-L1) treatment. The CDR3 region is CASSLVFEDTYSNQPQHF. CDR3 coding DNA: TGTGCCAGCAGCTTAGTTTTTGAAGACACCTATAGCAATCAGCCCCAGCATTTT.